A single sample gave rise to the 15 T cell receptor beta chains below, sequenced in a study of cytomegalovirus exposure and HLA in healthy donors. The PCR contained 60 Vbeta and 13 Jbeta primers. Clones were sequenced by immunoSEQ multiplex PCR, and TCRdb holds only the in-frame ones, with some missing. The repertoire consists of approximately 150,000 clones, with approximately 68% occurring once and the leading ten covering around 2.2%. Sequencing was carried out using PBMCs. Receptors were obtained from a man aged 35 to 55 in good health and CMV-seronegative.

This clone has only a few counts. This sequence joins TRBV5-1 and TRBJ2-7, with TRBD1 identical over 8 bases. Looked up from germline, CDR1 is SGHRS and CDR2 is YFSETQ. This CDR3 region has 17 residues. The junction had 10 bases not matched to a gene; V was cut back by 0 bases and J by 2 bases. DNA for the CDR3: TGCGCCAGCAGCTTGGTTGGCAGGGGGCGAAACCCCTACGAGCAGTACTTC. As protein: CASSLVGRGRNPYEQYF.

The V and J genes are TRBV9 and TRBJ2-7, with 12 nucleotides matching TRBD2. The CDR3 has 15 amino acids. V gave up 4 bases and J gave up 6 bases; unmatched junction bases: 8. CDR1 SGDLS and CDR2 YYNGEE come from the germline V gene. CDR3 residues: CASSPSGTSGFEQYF. In nucleotides, the CDR3 is TGTGCCAGCAGCCCCTCGGGGACTAGCGGGTTCGAGCAGTACTTC.

The chain carries TRBV5-1 and TRBJ2-7; 11 bases line up with TRBD2. The CDR3 length is 15 residues. The trim removed 5 bases at V and 1 base at J, leaving 5 bases unmatched. Germline CDR1 and CDR2: SGHRS and YFSETQ. Here the CDR3 reads CASRTSGSSSYEQYF. The CDR3 nucleotides are TGCGCCAGCAGAACTAGCGGGAGTAGTTCCTACGAGCAGTACTTC.

The rearrangement links TRBV5-4 to TRBJ1-5, with 7 bases that match TRBD1. The CDR3 is made up of 14 amino acids. Germline trimming cut 5 bases from V and 6 bases from J; bases unmatched to any gene: 8. Germline assignment: CDR1 SGHNT and CDR2 YYREEE (reference sequence). The CDR3 nucleotides read TGTGCCAGCAGTTTACAGGGGTTCGGTCAGCCCCAGCATTTT. Translated, it gives CASSLQGFGQPQHF.

V usage is TRBV7-9 and J usage is TRBJ1-5; D remains unclear. Germline V gene data show CDR1 as SEHNR and CDR2 as FQNEAQ (reference sequence). V lost 5 bases and J lost 8, with 13 bases in between. CDR3 length: 13 residues. CDR3 nucleotides: TGTGCCAGCAGCGATCAATGGAGGGAGCCCCAGCATTTT. Translating gives CASSDQWREPQHF.

The rearrangement uses TRBV25-1 and TRBJ2-5; 7 bases match TRBD1. The CDR3 has 15 amino acids. Germline CDR1 MGHDK, CDR2 SYGVNS. Unmatched junction bases numbered 5, after V lost 3 bases and J lost 1 base. The CDR3 loop reads CASSETTGPQETQYF. CDR3 DNA: TGTGCCAGCAGTGAGACGACAGGGCCCCAAGAGACCCAGTACTTC.

For this clone: This same CDR3 is encoded by further DNA sequences in the sample. The chain links TRBV5-1 to TRBJ1-1, with 9 bases lining up with TRBD1. The CDR3 length is 14 residues. The germline CDR1 and CDR2 sequences are SGHRS and YFSETQ. The ends lost 3 bases at V and 0 bases at J; junction bases unmatched: 0. This CDR3 is CASSWTGVNTEAFF. CDR3 nucleotide sequence: TGCGCCAGCAGCTGGACAGGGGTGAACACTGAAGCTTTCTTT.

The chain carries TRBV6-5 and TRBJ2-3, with D maybe TRBD2 (5 bases). The CDR3 has 13 amino acids. Germline assignment: CDR1 MNHEY and CDR2 SVGAGI. V was shortened by 10 bases and J by 8 bases, with 19 bases between the two germline ends. CDR3 sequence: CATFDGGLGTQYF. In DNA form, the CDR3 reads TGTGCCACCTTTGATGGCGGGCTTGGTACGCAGTATTTT.

The V call is TRBV18, the J call TRBJ1-5; D is undetermined. This CDR3 is built from 16 residues. CDR1 and CDR2 (germline): KGHSH, LQKENI. The V and J ends lost 2 bases and 3 bases respectively, with 14 bases between them. CDR3 DNA: TGTGCCAGCTCACCAGGACTTTTAAGGTACAATCAGCCCCAGCATTTT. Amino acids: CASSPGLLRYNQPQHF. Filled out from reference TRBV18 and TRBJ1-5, the complete variable domain reads NAGVMQNPRHLVRRRGQEARLRCSPMKGHSHVYWYRQLPEEGLKFMVYLQKENIIDESGMPKERFSAEFPKEGPSILRIQQVVRGDSAAYFCASSPGLLRYNQPQHFGDGTRLSIL.

The chain uses TRBV15 and TRBJ2-5; 11 bases match TRBD1. This CDR3 has 15 residues. The ends lost 5 bases at V and 7 bases at J; junction bases unmatched: 9. In germline, CDR1 is LNHNV, CDR2 YYDKDF (reference sequence). This CDR3 is CATSGLDRGQGTQYF. CDR3 coding DNA: TGTGCCACCAGCGGATTGGACAGGGGGCAGGGGACCCAGTACTTC.

This clone was counted once. The chain employs TRBV7-6 and TRBJ2-7; D may be TRBD2 (5 bases). Germline CDR1 and CDR2: SGHVS and FNYEAQ. With 5 bases removed from V and 3 bases from J, the gap between germline ends came to 8 bases. The CDR3 length is 12 residues. CDR3 in DNA: TGTGCCAGCAGCCCCCGGGACTACGAGCAGTACTTC. This codes for CASSPRDYEQYF.

The CDR3 DNA reads TGCGCCAGCAGCAAACAGGGCTACACCGGGGAGCTGTTTTTT. This codes for CASSKQGYTGELFF. This sequence joins TRBV4-1 and TRBJ2-2; D might be TRBD1 (6 bases). Deletions cut 5 bases from V and 3 bases from J, with 10 bases between. The CDR3 has 14 residues. CDR1 is MGHRA, CDR2 YSYEKL, per germline.

The V gene is TRBV7-6, the J gene TRBJ2-7; TRBD2 matches 7 bases. V was clipped by 1 base and J by 0 bases; unmatched bases: 9. The CDR3 is 17 amino acids. CDR1 is SGHVS, CDR2 FNYEAQ, per germline. The CDR3 spells CASSLEASGLSSYEQYF. CDR3 DNA: TGTGCCAGCAGCTTAGAGGCTAGCGGTTTAAGCTCCTACGAGCAGTACTTC.

This clone appeared a few times. The chain joins TRBV7-2 to TRBJ2-4; tentative D call: TRBD2 (5 bases). V gave up 5 bases and J gave up 0 bases, with 14 bases separating them. Germline CDR1 reads SGHTA; CDR2 reads FQGNSA. The CDR3 consists of 16 residues. The CDR3 DNA sequence: TGTGCCAGCAGCAACGGGGTCGGACTAGCCAAAAACATTCAGTACTTC. Its protein product is CASSNGVGLAKNIQYF.

The V gene is TRBV6-8, the J gene TRBJ2-7; D call uncertain. The V end was cut by 0 bases, the J end by 4 bases, with 25 bases between. This CDR3 spans 19 amino acids. In germline, CDR1 is MNHGY, CDR2 SAAAGT. The CDR3: CASSYSALEYVLFTYEQYF. CDR3 nucleotides: TGTGCCAGCAGTTACTCCGCCTTAGAGTATGTTCTCTTTACGTACGAGCAGTACTTC.